This TCR beta chain was profiled in a study of shared clonotypes between healthy human individuals. Trimming left V 8 bases short and J 0 bases short, with 8 bases between. Germline lookup yields CDR1 MNHNS and CDR2 SASEGT. The CDR3 extends over 12 amino acids. Measured with immunoSEQ multiplex PCR; TCRdb has only the in-frame clones, and not every one. The data contain roughly 410,000 clones, about 96% of them singletons. This sequence originates from a man aged 30 to 39 in good health. The rearrangement links TRBV6-1 to TRBJ2-7, with a tentative D call TRBD2 (5 bases). The specimen was memory CD8+ T cells sorted from blood. The sample's subset: CD45RO+ cells pooled with CCR7-negative TemRA cells. The CDR3 spells CASARDSYEQYF. The DNA for the CDR3 is TGTGCCAGCGCACGGGACTCCTACGAGCAGTACTTC.